The 17 T cell receptor beta chains below come from one sample, sequenced in a study of beta chain features in type 1 diabetes. The isolated RNA, all of it, was reverse transcribed, so expressed TCRB transcripts were what got sequenced. TCRdb's copy holds only in-frame clones and misses some; the assay was immunoSEQ multiplex PCR. This sample yields approximately 50,000 clones, of which just under 65% are seen a single time; 0.29% belongs to the top ten. Findings of the study overall: TCRB CDR3 length was moderately but significantly reduced in all four CD4+ subsets of Type 1 diabetes patients.

For these TCRs, the target antigens are not known. Sequencing input: stem cell memory CD4+ T cells from blood. The source is a woman in her 30s with type 1 diabetes.

J is TRBJ2-3 and V is TRBV7-2; 11 nucleotides agree with TRBD2. The CDR3 sequence is 16 residues long. After removal of 3 bases from V and 3 bases from J, the junction contained 5 bases not matched to a gene. Germline CDR1 SGHTA, CDR2 FQGNSA. The CDR3 spells CASSFTGTSGTDTQYF. The CDR3 coding sequence is TGTGCCAGCAGCTTTACCGGGACTAGCGGTACAGATACGCAGTATTTT. Filled out from reference TRBV7-2 and TRBJ2-3, the complete variable domain reads GAGVSQSPSNKVTEKGKDVELRCDPISGHTALYWYRQSLGQGLEFLIYFQGNSAPDKSGLPSDRFSAERTGGSVSTLTIQRTQQEDSAVYLCASSFTGTSGTDTQYFGPGTRLTVL.

The rearrangement uses TRBV10-3 and TRBJ2-1; D remains ambiguous. The CDR3 runs to 13 residues. V was trimmed by 3 bases and J by 2 bases, leaving 5 bases between them. The germline gives CDR1 ENHRY, CDR2 SYGVKD. CDR3 protein: CAISESPYNEQFF. In nucleotides, the CDR3 is TGTGCCATCAGTGAATCTCCCTACAATGAGCAGTTCTTC.

This chain joins TRBV28 and TRBJ2-7, with a tentative D call TRBD2 (5 bases). Germline V gives CDR1 MDHEN, CDR2 SYDVKM. CDR3 length equals 14 residues. V was cut by 3 bases and J by 4 bases, with 13 bases left in between. The chain's CDR3 is CASSFGSETYEQYF. The CDR3 coding sequence is TGTGCCAGCAGTTTCGGTAGCGAAACATACGAGCAGTACTTC.

The chain recombines TRBV2 with TRBJ1-2; D is ambiguous. Germline CDR1 SNHLY, CDR2 FYNNEI. The CDR3 covers 15 residues. Between the trimmed V and J ends, which lost 7 bases and 7 bases, there was a span of 22 bases. For the CDR3, the DNA is TGTGCCAGCACTCGGATGTCGGGGTCAAATCTTGGCTACACCTTC. Protein product: CASTRMSGSNLGYTF.

The V gene is TRBV19, the J gene TRBJ1-2; maybe TRBD1 (6 bases). The ends were cut back, 4 bases at V and 4 bases at J, with 10 bases in the middle. This CDR3 is 13 amino acids long. Germline V lookup: CDR1 LNHDA, CDR2 SQIVND (reference sequence). The chain's CDR3 is CASSTPRGYGYTF. For the CDR3, the DNA is TGTGCCAGTAGTACGCCCAGGGGCTATGGCTACACCTTC.

This clone has a handful of counts. The chain recombines TRBV28 with TRBJ2-1; 9 bases align to TRBD2. The CDR3 has 14 residues. V lost 1 base, J lost 12 bases, and 7 bases stayed unmatched. Per the germline V gene, CDR1 is MDHEN and CDR2 is SYDVKM. CDR3 in DNA: TGTGCCAGCAGTTTATTAGCGGGAGAGTGGGGGCAGTTCTTC. Translated: CASSLLAGEWGQFF.

This chain connects TRBV27 to TRBJ2-3, with TRBD1 matching 10 bases. The V segment lost 5 bases and the J segment 1 base; nucleotides outside the gene matches: 6. Germline V gene sequence: CDR1 MNHEY, CDR2 SMNVEV (reference sequence). The CDR3 is 16 residues long. As DNA, the CDR3 is TGTGCCAGCAGTACCTTGACAGGGGGCGGCACAGATACGCAGTATTTT. Translated, it gives CASSTLTGGGTDTQYF.

The gene calls are TRBV5-4 and TRBJ2-1; 7 bases match TRBD1. Trimming at V came to 0 bases and at J to 2 bases, leaving 8 bases not matched to a gene. This CDR3 spans 17 amino acids. Germline V gives CDR1 SGHNT, CDR2 YYREEE (reference sequence). CDR3 loop: CASSLVDRGQPYNEQFF. For the CDR3, the DNA is TGTGCCAGCAGCTTGGTTGATCGGGGACAGCCCTACAATGAGCAGTTCTTC.

The chain employs TRBV6-5 and TRBJ1-1, with TRBD1 identical over 7 bases. From germline, CDR1 is MNHEY and CDR2 SVGAGI. Trimming removed 2 bases from V and 1 base from J; junction bases left unmatched: 1. The CDR3 sequence is 14 residues long. CDR3 amino acids: CASSYTGENTEAFF. The CDR3 DNA reads TGTGCCAGCAGTTACACAGGGGAGAACACTGAAGCTTTCTTT.

The CDR3 nucleotides read TGCAGCACTAGGGTTTTCGACAATGAGCAGTTCTTC. Encoded protein: CSTRVFDNEQFF. This chain connects TRBV29-1 to TRBJ2-1, with D perhaps TRBD2 (5 bases). Trimming took 8 bases from V and 5 from J, leaving 13 bases between them. This CDR3 has 12 amino acids. Per the germline V gene, CDR1 is SQVTM and CDR2 is ANQGSEA.

Concerning this clone itself: Sequence at one end of the junction differs from germline and may be a read error. The chain employs TRBV7-2 and TRBJ2-5; D call uncertain. The germline V gene has CDR1 SGHTA and CDR2 FQGNSA. CDR3 size: 15 residues. The CDR3 is CASSLASPYQETQYF. The CDR3, as DNA: TGTGCCAGCAGCTTAGCTTCCCCTTACCAGGAGACCCAGTACTTC.

This clone was observed a handful of times. The V and J genes are TRBV7-9 and TRBJ1-2, with 9 bases fitting TRBD1. Germline-derived CDR1 and CDR2 are SEHNR and FQNEAQ (reference sequence). V trimming: 6 bases; J trimming: 8 bases; junction bases outside the gene matches: 10. The CDR3 covers 14 residues. The CDR3 loop reads CASRFTGGWSGYTF. CDR3 DNA sequence: TGTGCCAGCAGGTTTACAGGGGGCTGGAGCGGCTACACCTTC. Full variable domain (outside the CDR3, taken from reference TRBV7-9 and TRBJ1-2): DTGVSQNPRHKITKRGQNVTFRCDPISEHNRLYWYRQTLGQGPEFLTYFQNEAQLEKSRLLSDRFSAERPKGSFSTLEIQRTEQGDSAMYLCASRFTGGWSGYTFGSGTRLTVV.

The gene calls are TRBV29-1 and TRBJ2-5; a weak D match, TRBD2 (6 bases). CDR3 size: 12 residues. Trimming stripped 6 bases from V and 5 bases from J, with 13 bases between. CDR1 and CDR2 from the germline V gene are SQVTM and ANQGSEA. The CDR3 DNA is TGCAGCGTGGGGACTCCCGAGGAGACCCAGTACTTC. It encodes CSVGTPEETQYF.

The chain links TRBV29-1 to TRBJ2-3; D unclear. Germline CDR1 and CDR2: SQVTM and ANQGSEA. V was pared by 4 bases and J by 7 bases, with 12 bases between. This CDR3 has 12 residues. CDR3: CSVVLRQYTQYF. The CDR3 DNA sequence: TGCAGCGTTGTCCTGAGGCAGTATACGCAGTATTTT.

This clone was counted once. V and J are TRBV5-1 and TRBJ2-1; tentatively, D is TRBD2 (5 bases). The germline V gene encodes CDR1 SGHRS and CDR2 YFSETQ. This CDR3 region has 15 residues. V lost 3 bases, J lost 8 bases, and 18 bases lay in between. The CDR3 sequence is CASSSTGSLGDEQFF. As DNA, the CDR3 is TGCGCCAGCAGCTCCACTGGCTCACTAGGCGATGAGCAGTTCTTC.

This chain joins TRBV28 and TRBJ2-7; D might be TRBD1 (5 bases). This CDR3 contains 13 residues. The germline V and J ends were trimmed by 11 bases and 2 bases, with 16 bases remaining between them. Germline CDR1 reads MDHEN; CDR2 reads SYDVKM. CDR3 region: CAASRDLTYEQYF. Written as DNA, the CDR3 is TGTGCCGCCTCCAGGGATTTAACCTACGAGCAGTACTTC.

The CDR3 loop is CASSEQGADHEQYF. DNA of the CDR3: TGTGCCAGCAGCGAACAGGGGGCTGACCACGAGCAGTACTTC. The rearrangement links TRBV2 to TRBJ2-7; 9 bases match TRBD1. Germline trimming cut 6 bases from V and 5 bases from J; bases unmatched to any gene: 8. The V gene's germline CDR1 is SNHLY and CDR2 FYNNEI. CDR3 size: 14 residues.